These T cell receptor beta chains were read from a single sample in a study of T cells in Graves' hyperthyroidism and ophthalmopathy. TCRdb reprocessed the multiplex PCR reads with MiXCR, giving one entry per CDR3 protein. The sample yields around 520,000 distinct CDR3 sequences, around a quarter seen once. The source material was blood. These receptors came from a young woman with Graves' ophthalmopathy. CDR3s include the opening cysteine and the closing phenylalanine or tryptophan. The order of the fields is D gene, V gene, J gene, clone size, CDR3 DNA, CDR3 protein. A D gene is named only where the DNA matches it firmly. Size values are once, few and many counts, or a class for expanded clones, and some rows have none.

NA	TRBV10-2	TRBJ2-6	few	TGCGCCAGCAGTGAAGGGGGAGGGGCCAACGTCCTGACTTTC	CASSEGGGANVLTF
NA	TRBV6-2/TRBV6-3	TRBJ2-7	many	TGTGCCAGCAAGTCCCTAAGGACAGCGGCGGCCGAGCAGTACTTC	CASKSLRTAAAEQYF
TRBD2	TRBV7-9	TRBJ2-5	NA	TGTGCCAGCAGCTTAGGCCCTAGCGGGACCCAAGAGACCCAGTACTTC	CASSLGPSGTQETQYF
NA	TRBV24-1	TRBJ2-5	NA	TGTGCCACCAGTGATTTGCGTCACAACCAAGAGACCCAGTACTTC	CATSDLRHNQETQYF
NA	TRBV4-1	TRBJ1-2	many	TGCGCCAGCAGCCAAGGGAGGACGGGATTGATCTATGGCTACACCTTC	CASSQGRTGLIYGYTF
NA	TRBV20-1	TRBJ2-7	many	TGCAGTGCTAGGAGGGGGGATTCCGAGCAGTACTTC	CSARRGDSEQYF
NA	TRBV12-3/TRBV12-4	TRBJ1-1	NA	TGTGCCAGCACCATGGGGATAAACACTGAAGCTTTCTTT	CASTMGINTEAFF
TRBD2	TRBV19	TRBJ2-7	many	TGTGCCAGTAGTTTGTTTCGGGGGGGCTCCTACGAGCAGTACTTC	CASSLFRGGSYEQYF
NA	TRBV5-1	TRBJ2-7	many	TGCGCCAGCAGCTTGGAGGGGGGCATGACCTACGAGCAGTACTTC	CASSLEGGMTYEQYF
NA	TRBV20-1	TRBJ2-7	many	TGCAGTGCTGGACGGGACGGGTACGAGCAGTACTTC	CSAGRDGYEQYF
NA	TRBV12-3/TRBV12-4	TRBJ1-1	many	TGTGCCAGCAGTTTGGCTGACACTGAAGCTTTCTTT	CASSLADTEAFF
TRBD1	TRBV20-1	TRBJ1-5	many	TGCAGTGCGAGCCGGGACAGGGACGGACAGCCCCAGCATTTT	CSASRDRDGQPQHF
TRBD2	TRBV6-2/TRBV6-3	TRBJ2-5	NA	TGTGCCAGCAGCGCGTTACTAGCGGGGGATCGAGAGACCCAGTACTTC	CASSALLAGDRETQYF
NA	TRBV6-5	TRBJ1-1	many	TGTGCCAGCAGTTACGGGTCGGACTACACTGAAGCTTTCTTT	CASSYGSDYTEAFF
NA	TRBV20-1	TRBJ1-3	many	TGCAGTGCTCTCCTCGGTCAACCTGGAAACACCATATATTTT	CSALLGQPGNTIYF
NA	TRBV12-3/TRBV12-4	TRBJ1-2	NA	TGTGCCAGCAGAAACAGGGTCTCTGATGGCTACACCTTC	CASRNRVSDGYTF
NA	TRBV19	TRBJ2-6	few	TGTGCCAGTCACCAACCTGGCTCTGGGGCCAACGTCCTGACTTTC	CASHQPGSGANVLTF
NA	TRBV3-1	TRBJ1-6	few	TGTGCCAGCAGCCAAGGCCAGGGGAGAGATTCACCCCTCCACTTT	CASSQGQGRDSPLHF
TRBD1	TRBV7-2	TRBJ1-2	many	TGTGCCAGCAGCACCGGGACAGGGGTTTATGGCTACACCTTC	CASSTGTGVYGYTF
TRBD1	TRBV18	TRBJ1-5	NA	TGTGCCAGCTCACCAGGGACAGGGGACAATCAGCCCCAGCATTTT	CASSPGTGDNQPQHF
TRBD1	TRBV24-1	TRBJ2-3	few	TGTGCCACCAGTGATCGACAGGGGGTCACAGATACGCAGTATTTT	CATSDRQGVTDTQYF
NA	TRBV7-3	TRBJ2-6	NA	TGTGCCAGCAGCTCGGCGGTGAGTGGGGCCAACGTCCTGACTTTC	CASSSAVSGANVLTF
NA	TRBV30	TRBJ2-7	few	TGTGCCTGGAGTGTAGCCTGGGTCGGAGAGCAGTACTTC	CAWSVAWVGEQYF
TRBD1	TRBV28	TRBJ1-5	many	TGTGCCAGCCAAAAACCGGGACAGGGAAGCAATCAGCCCCAGCATTTT	CASQKPGQGSNQPQHF
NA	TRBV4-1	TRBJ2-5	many	TGCGCCAGCAGCCAAGATTTTTGGGGGGGCATACAAGAGACCCAGTACTTC	CASSQDFWGGIQETQYF
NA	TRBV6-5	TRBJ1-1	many	TGTGCCAGCAGTTACGGTGCAGAAGCTTTCTTT	CASSYGAEAFF
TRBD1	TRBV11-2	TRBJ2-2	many	TGTGCCAGCAGCTTAGGGGGCTTGGGACAGCCGAACACCGGGGAGCTGTTTTTT	CASSLGGLGQPNTGELFF
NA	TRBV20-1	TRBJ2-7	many	TGCAGTGCTAGTACACCTTCCTACGAGCAGTACTTC	CSASTPSYEQYF
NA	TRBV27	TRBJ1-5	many	TGTGCCAGCAGTTTATATATGGGTCAGCCCCAGCATTTT	CASSLYMGQPQHF
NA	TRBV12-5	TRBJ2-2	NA	TGTGCTAGTGGCCGGGACGGTTGGAACACCGGGGAGCTGTTTTTT	CASGRDGWNTGELFF
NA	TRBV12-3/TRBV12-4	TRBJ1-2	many	TGTGCCAGCAGTTTATCCCGAGTTGGCTACACCTTC	CASSLSRVGYTF
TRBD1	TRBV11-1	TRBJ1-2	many	TGTGCCAGCAGCCCCGGGACAGGGGTTTATGGCTACACCTTC	CASSPGTGVYGYTF
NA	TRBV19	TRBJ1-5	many	TGTGCCAGTAGACCCGACAGCCCAATCGTGGGCAATCAGCCCCAGCATTTT	CASRPDSPIVGNQPQHF
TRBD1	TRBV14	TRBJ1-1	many	TGTGCCAGCAGCCAAGATCCCGGGACAGGGGTTATGAACACTGAAGCTTTCTTT	CASSQDPGTGVMNTEAFF
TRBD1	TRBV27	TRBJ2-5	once	TGTGCCAGCAGCTTGGACAGGGGTGTGGAGACCCAGTACTTC	CASSLDRGVETQYF
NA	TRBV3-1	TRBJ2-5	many	TGTGCCAGCAGCCCTCAGAGACAAGAGACCCAGTACTTC	CASSPQRQETQYF
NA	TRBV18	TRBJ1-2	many	TGTGCCAGCAGTCCCAGGGGATATGGCTACACCTTC	CASSPRGYGYTF